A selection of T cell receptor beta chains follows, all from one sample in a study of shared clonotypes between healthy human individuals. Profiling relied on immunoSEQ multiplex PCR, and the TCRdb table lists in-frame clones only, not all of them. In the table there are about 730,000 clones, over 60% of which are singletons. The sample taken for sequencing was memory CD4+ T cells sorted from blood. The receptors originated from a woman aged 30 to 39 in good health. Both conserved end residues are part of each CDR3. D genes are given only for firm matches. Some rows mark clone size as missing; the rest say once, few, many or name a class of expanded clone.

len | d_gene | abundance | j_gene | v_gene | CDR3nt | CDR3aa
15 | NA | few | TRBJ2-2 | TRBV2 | TGTGCCACCAAACGTACTTCGGGGAACACCGGGGAGCTGTTTTTT | CATKRTSGNTGELFF
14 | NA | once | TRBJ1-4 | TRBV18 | TGTGCCAGCTCACCTCGGGCAACTAATGAAAAACTGTTTTTT | CASSPRATNEKLFF
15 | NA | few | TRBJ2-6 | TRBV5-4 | TGTGCCAGCAGCTTCGGGAGCTCTGGGGCCAACGTCCTGACTTTC | CASSFGSSGANVLTF
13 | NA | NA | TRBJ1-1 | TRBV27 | TGTGCCAGCAGTTTTAAGGAGAACACTGAAGCTTTCTTT | CASSFKENTEAFF
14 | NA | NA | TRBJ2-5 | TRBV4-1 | TGCGCCAGCAGCCAGGTCCCCCACAAAGAGACCCAGTACTTC | CASSQVPHKETQYF
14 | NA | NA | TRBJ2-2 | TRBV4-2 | TGTGCCAGCAGCCAAGAGCAGGAGCTCGGGGAGCTGTTTTTT | CASSQEQELGELFF
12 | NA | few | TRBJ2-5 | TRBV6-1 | TGTGCCAGCAGTGAAAGTTACGAGACCCAGTACTTC | CASSESYETQYF
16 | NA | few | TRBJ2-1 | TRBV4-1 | TGCGCCAGCAGCCAACAAGGGGCCAGCTCCTACAATGAGCAGTTCTTC | CASSQQGASSYNEQFF
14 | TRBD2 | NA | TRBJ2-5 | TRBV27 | TGTGCCACCGGGACTAGCGGGAGTGGAGAGACCCAGTACTTC | CATGTSGSGETQYF
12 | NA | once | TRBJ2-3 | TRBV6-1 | TGTGCCAGCAGTGACAACACAGATACGCAGTATTTT | CASSDNTDTQYF
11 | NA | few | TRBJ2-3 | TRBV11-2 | TGTGCCAGCAGCTTGGCAGATACGCAGTATTTT | CASSLADTQYF
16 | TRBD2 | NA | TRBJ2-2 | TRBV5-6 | TGTGCCAGCAGCTTGGTGAGACTAGCGGCTACCGGGGAGCTGTTTTTT | CASSLVRLAATGELFF
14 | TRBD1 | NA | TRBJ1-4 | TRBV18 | TGTGCCAGCTCCCCACAGGGGGCGTATGAAAAACTGTTTTTT | CASSPQGAYEKLFF
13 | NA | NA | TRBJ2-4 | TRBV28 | TGTGCCAGCAGTCTAAACCTTAAAAACATTCAGTACTTC | CASSLNLKNIQYF
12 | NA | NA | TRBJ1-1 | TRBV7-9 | TGTGCCAGCAGCCCCGAGGACAGTAAAGCTTTCTTT | CASSPEDSKAFF
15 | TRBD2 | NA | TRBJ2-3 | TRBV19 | TGTGCCAGTACCTATAGCGGGAGGGCCCCAGATACGCAGTATTTT | CASTYSGRAPDTQYF
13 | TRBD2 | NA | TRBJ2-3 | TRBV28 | TGTGCCAGCAGTTTAGGGTCACTAGCGGTCCAGTATTTT | CASSLGSLAVQYF
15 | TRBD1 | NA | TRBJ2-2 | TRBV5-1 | TGCGCCAGCAGCCCGGGTGACAGGGACACCGGGGAGCTGTTTTTT | CASSPGDRDTGELFF
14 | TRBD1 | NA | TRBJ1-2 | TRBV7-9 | TGTGCCAGCAGCGGACAGGGTCTGGTCGGGGGCTACACCTTC | CASSGQGLVGGYTF
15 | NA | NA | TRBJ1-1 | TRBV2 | TGTGCCAGCAGTGAGATGGGCCGTATGAACACTGAAGCTTTCTTT | CASSEMGRMNTEAFF
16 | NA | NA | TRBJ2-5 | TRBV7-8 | TGTGCCAGCAGCCGAGACAGGCCAACCCTGGGAGAGACCCAGTACTTC | CASSRDRPTLGETQYF
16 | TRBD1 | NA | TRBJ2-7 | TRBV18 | TGTGCCAGCTCACCATTTGGGGGACAGGGGTTTAACGAGCAGTACTTC | CASSPFGGQGFNEQYF
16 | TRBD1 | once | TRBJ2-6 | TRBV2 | TGTGCCAGCAGCGGACAGGGACTCTCTGGGGCCAACGTCCTGACTTTC | CASSGQGLSGANVLTF
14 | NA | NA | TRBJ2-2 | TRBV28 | TGTGCCAGCAGTCCCACCGGAGGCCGAGGGGAGCTGTTTTTT | CASSPTGGRGELFF
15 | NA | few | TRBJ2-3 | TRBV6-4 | TGTGCCAGCAGATTAAGCCCCGGGGCCCCGGATACGCAGTATTTT | CASRLSPGAPDTQYF